The rows below give T cell receptor beta chains drawn from one sample of a study of shared clonotypes between healthy human individuals. Data came from immunoSEQ multiplex PCR; TCRdb stores just in-frame clones and leaves some out. The sample lists 500,000 to 650,000 clones; around 77% were seen once. Sequenced input: PBMCs. The receptors here all came from a woman aged 40 to 50 in good health. Some clones in this sample may be carry-over from other donors' samples. The CDR3 runs from the conserved cysteine through the conserved F or W. The D gene is left open where the match is weak. Size is stated for part of the rows, as once, few or many counts, or as a class when the clone is expanded.

d_call clone_size j_call cdr3_length v_call cdr3_nt cdr3_aa
- - TRBJ1-1 12 TRBV29-1 TGCAGCGTTGGGGGGTGGAACACTGAAGCTTTCTTT CSVGGWNTEAFF
TRBD2 - TRBJ2-7 15 TRBV10-1 TGCGCCAGCAGTGAGTCCGGGACTAGCGTGTACGAGCAGTACTTC CASSESGTSVYEQYF
- - TRBJ2-2 15 TRBV7-9 TGTGCCAGCAGCTTATACTGGGGTAACACCGGGGAGCTGTTTTTT CASSLYWGNTGELFF
- - TRBJ2-7 15 TRBV10-3 TGTGCCATCAGTGACTGGGACGCTAGCTCCTACGAGCAGTACTTC CAISDWDASSYEQYF
- few TRBJ1-5 13 TRBV7-2 TGTGCCAGCAGCTTAGGTTCACGGCAGCCCCAGCATTTT CASSLGSRQPQHF
- - TRBJ2-5 15 TRBV5-1 TGCGCCAGCGGCTTGGAGCTGGGGGGTGTGGTGGAGCAGTACTTC CASGLELGGVVEQYF
- - TRBJ2-7 14 TRBV5-1 TGCGCCAGCAGCTTGGTTACGGACTCCTACGAGCAGTACTTC CASSLVTDSYEQYF
TRBD1 once TRBJ2-7 14 TRBV7-9 TGTGCCAGCAGCTCCCAGGGGGCGTCCTACGAGCAGTACTTC CASSSQGASYEQYF
- - TRBJ2-6 18 TRBV19 TGTGCCAGTAGTCCAAACCCTACCAGGGGTCTTGGGGCCAACGTCCTGACTTTC CASSPNPTRGLGANVLTF
- - TRBJ2-1 14 TRBV5-1 TGCGCCAGCAGCTTGGCTGGACAGCACAATGAGCAGTTCTTC CASSLAGQHNEQFF
- - TRBJ2-1 14 TRBV5-1 TGCGCCAGCAGCTTGGATACAGGTTCAGGGGAGCAGTTCTTC CASSLDTGSGEQFF
- - TRBJ2-3 15 TRBV4-3 TGCGCCAGCAGCCAAGACGGGCGTATAGGCGGTACGCAGTATTTT CASSQDGRIGGTQYF
- - TRBJ2-2 13 TRBV5-4 TGTGCCACCGCAAGAGGGAACACCGGGGAGCTGTTTTTT CATARGNTGELFF
- - TRBJ2-4 15 TRBV10-3 TGTGCCATCAGTGACCATGGACAGTCCAAAAACATTCAGTACTTC CAISDHGQSKNIQYF
- - TRBJ2-7 13 TRBV27 TGTGCCAGCAGTTTATCCCCCTCCTACGAGCAGTACTTC CASSLSPSYEQYF